This entry concerns a single T cell receptor beta chain. This sample's TCRbeta library carried unique molecular identifier barcodes. TCRdb independently ran MiXCR on the PCR reads; one entry per CDR3 protein. The repertoire has about 480,000 distinct CDR3 sequences, under 15% of them found once; the top ten carry approximately 5.4%. The sample comes from a study of T-cell reconstitution after alpha-beta-depleted transplantation in children. The CDR3 has 13 amino acids. V lost 7 bases to trimming and J lost 8 bases, with 17 bases between them. The specimen comprised PBMCs from the stem cell graft donor, sampled from the stem cell graft. The sequence came from a human donor who donated a stem cell graft to a child with combined immunodeficiency. The rearrangement uses TRBV12-3 or TRBV12-4 and TRBJ1-2; D is ambiguous. CDR3 region: CASNAEGIGGYTF. The CDR3 DNA follows: TGTGCCAGCAACGCGGAAGGGATAGGGGGCTACACCTTC.